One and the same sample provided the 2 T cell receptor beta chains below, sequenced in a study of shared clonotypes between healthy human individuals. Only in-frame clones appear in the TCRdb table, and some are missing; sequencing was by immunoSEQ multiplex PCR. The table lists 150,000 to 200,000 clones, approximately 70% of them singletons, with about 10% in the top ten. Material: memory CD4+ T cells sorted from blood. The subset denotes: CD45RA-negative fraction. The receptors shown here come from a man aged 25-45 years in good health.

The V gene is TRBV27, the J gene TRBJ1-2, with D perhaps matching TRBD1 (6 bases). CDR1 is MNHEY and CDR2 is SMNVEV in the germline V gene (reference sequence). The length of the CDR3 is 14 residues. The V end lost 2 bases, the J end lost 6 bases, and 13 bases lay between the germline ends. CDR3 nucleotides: TGTGCCAGCAGTTTAATCGCGGGGGCACATGGCTACACCTTC. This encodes CASSLIAGAHGYTF.

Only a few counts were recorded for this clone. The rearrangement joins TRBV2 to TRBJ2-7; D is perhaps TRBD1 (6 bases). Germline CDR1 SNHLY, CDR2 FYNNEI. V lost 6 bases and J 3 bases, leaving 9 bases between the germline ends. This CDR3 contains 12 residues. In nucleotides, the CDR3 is TGTGCCAGCAGGAAGGGGGTCTACGAGCAGTACTTC. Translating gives CASRKGVYEQYF.